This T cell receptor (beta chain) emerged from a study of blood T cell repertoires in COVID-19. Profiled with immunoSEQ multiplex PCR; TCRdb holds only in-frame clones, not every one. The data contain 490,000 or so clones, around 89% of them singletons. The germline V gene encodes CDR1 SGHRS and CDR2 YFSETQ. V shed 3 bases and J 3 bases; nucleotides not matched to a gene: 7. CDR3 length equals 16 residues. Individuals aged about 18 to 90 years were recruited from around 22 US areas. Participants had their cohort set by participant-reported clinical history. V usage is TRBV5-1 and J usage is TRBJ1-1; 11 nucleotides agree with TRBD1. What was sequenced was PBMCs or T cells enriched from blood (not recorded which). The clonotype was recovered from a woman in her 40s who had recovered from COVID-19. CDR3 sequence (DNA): TGCGCCAGCAGCTCAACCGGGACAGGGGGATACACTGAAGCTTTCTTT. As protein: CASSSTGTGGYTEAFF.